One sample yielded the 3 T cell receptor beta chains listed below, sequenced in a study of PD-1 blockade in classical Hodgkin lymphoma. The time point here: cycle 4 day 1 (C4D1), after six to seven weeks of nivolumab. Every patient was affected by relapse after autologous stem cell transplantation, while exposure to brentuximab vedotin was not uniform. Magnetic negative selection served to purify CD4+ T cells out of PBMCs that had been thawed. This table comes from immunoSEQ multiplex PCR, and its TCRdb copy is limited to in-frame clones, with some not included. The sample includes roughly 30,000 clones, more than 60% seen only once; the top ten take around 0.6%. Sequenced here: CD4+ T cells from blood, sampled before the fourth cycle of nivolumab. The origin of the receptors is a human donor with classical Hodgkin lymphoma.

The chain joins TRBV2 to TRBJ2-6, with D unclear. This CDR3 contains 12 residues. The germline CDR1 and CDR2 sequences are SNHLY and FYNNEI. The V end lost 3 bases, the J end lost 14 bases, and 11 bases lay between the germline ends. The CDR3 nucleotides are TGTGCCAGCAGTGATCCTATCAGCATCCTGACTTTC. It codes for CASSDPISILTF.

The genes are TRBV19 and TRBJ1-5; possibly TRBD1 for D (5 bases). Per germline, CDR1 LNHDA and CDR2 SQIVND (reference sequence). The CDR3 is 18 residues long. Between the trimmed V and J ends, which lost 9 bases and 0 bases, there was a span of 24 bases. The CDR3 is CARQYFPGRADSNQPQHF. The CDR3 DNA reads as TGTGCCAGGCAGTATTTCCCGGGACGGGCCGATAGCAATCAGCCCCAGCATTTT.

The rearrangement links TRBV19 to TRBJ1-2; 10 bases map to TRBD1. V was clipped by 3 bases and J by 4 bases; unmatched bases: 8. The CDR3 is 16 amino acids. Germline V gene sequence: CDR1 LNHDA, CDR2 SQIVND (reference sequence). CDR3 region: CASSIGVTGGLYGYTF. The CDR3 coding sequence is TGTGCCAGTAGTATTGGCGTGACAGGGGGCCTCTATGGCTACACCTTC.